These 16 T cell receptor beta chains came from one sample sequenced in a study of blood T cell repertoires in COVID-19. Libraries were prepared by immunoSEQ multiplex PCR; TCRdb keeps only in-frame clonotypes and omits some of them. The table has about 220,000 clones, 80% to 90% seen once. Sequenced sample: PBMCs or T cells enriched from blood (not recorded which). The receptors originated from a woman aged 45 to 65 with acute COVID-19.

The chain links TRBV4-3 to TRBJ2-7; 8 nucleotides line up with TRBD1. The CDR3 covers 18 residues. Germline V gives CDR1 LGHNA, CDR2 YSLEER. The V and J ends lost 0 bases and 2 bases, in that order; junction bases with no gene match: 12. CDR3 in amino acids: CASSQDLPGQVYTYEQYF. CDR3 DNA: TGCGCCAGCAGCCAAGATCTTCCGGGACAGGTGTATACCTACGAGCAGTACTTC.

The chain links TRBV5-4 to TRBJ1-1; a weak D match, TRBD1 (6 bases). Germline lookup yields CDR1 SGHNT and CDR2 YYREEE (reference sequence). This CDR3 region has 16 residues. Deletions cut 1 base from V and 1 base from J, with 14 bases between. CDR3 coding DNA: TGTGCCAGCAGCTTGATTGGGGGCGCGGGGAACACTGAAGCTTTCTTT. Residues: CASSLIGGAGNTEAFF.

This clone was picked up one time. The CDR3 is CASSVSGGGYTF. The CDR3 nucleotides are TGTGCCAGCAGCGTATCGGGGGGTGGCTACACCTTC. V and J are TRBV9 and TRBJ1-2; D may be TRBD1 (5 bases). The V gene lost 1 base and the J gene lost 7 bases, with 8 bases spanning the gap. CDR1 and CDR2 (germline): SGDLS, YYNGEE. The CDR3 is 12 amino acids.

The chain has TRBV5-4 and TRBJ1-4, with 9 bases aligning to TRBD1. The CDR3 runs to 14 residues. V was clipped by 2 bases and J by 7 bases; unmatched bases: 3. From germline, CDR1 is SGHNT and CDR2 YYREEE (reference sequence). CDR3 nucleotide sequence: TGTGCCAGCAGCTTCGACAGGGGGGGTGAAAAACTGTTTTTT. Translation: CASSFDRGGEKLFF.

The chain recombines TRBV27 with TRBJ2-2, with TRBD2 matching 7 bases. The J segment lost 4 bases and the V segment lost 5 bases, leaving 4 bases of the junction unmatched. This CDR3 has 14 amino acids. CDR1 and CDR2 (germline): MNHEY, SMNVEV (reference sequence). The CDR3 DNA sequence: TGTGCCAGCAGTAGTCTAGCGGCCACCGGGGAGCTGTTTTTT. Residues: CASSSLAATGELFF.

The CDR3 spells CASSVASSAPYEQYF. The CDR3 nucleotides read TGTGCCAGCAGCGTAGCGTCTAGCGCCCCCTACGAGCAGTACTTC. The rearrangement links TRBV9 to TRBJ2-7; maybe TRBD2 (6 bases). The ends were cut back, 0 bases at V and 2 bases at J, with 12 bases in the middle. CDR1 and CDR2 from the germline V gene are SGDLS and YYNGEE. The CDR3 is made up of 15 amino acids.

The J gene is TRBJ2-7, the V gene TRBV27; no clear D. This CDR3 has 13 amino acids. The germline V and J ends were trimmed by 2 bases and 3 bases, with 8 bases remaining between them. CDR1 MNHEY and CDR2 SMNVEV come from the germline V gene (reference sequence). The CDR3 loop reads CASSLGSYYEQYF. As DNA, the CDR3 is TGTGCCAGCAGTTTAGGTAGCTACTACGAGCAGTACTTC.

This clone was seen more than once but under ten times. The chain combines TRBV7-8 with TRBJ1-2; 7 positions agree with TRBD1. Trimming at V came to 5 bases and at J to 6 bases, leaving 12 bases not matched to a gene. The length of the CDR3 is 15 residues. Per the germline V gene, CDR1 is SGHVS and CDR2 is FQNEAQ. The CDR3 is CASSPAGQRSNGYTF. The CDR3 region has the DNA TGTGCCAGCAGCCCCGCGGGACAGAGAAGTAATGGCTACACCTTC. The full variable domain, in which reference TRBV7-8 and TRBJ1-2 provide the parts outside the CDR3, is GAGVSQSPRYKVAKRGQDVALRCDPISGHVSLFWYQQALGQGPEFLTYFQNEAQLDKSGLPSDRFFAERPEGSVSTLKIQRTQQEDSAVYLCASSPAGQRSNGYTFGSGTRLTVV.

V and J are TRBV28 and TRBJ1-2; TRBD1 aligns across 7 bases. Trimming took 6 bases from V and 7 from J; bases not matched to a gene: 14. Germline V gives CDR1 MDHEN, CDR2 SYDVKM. CDR3 length: 15 amino acids. The CDR3: CASSPIDRVGGGYTF. The CDR3 DNA is TGTGCCAGCAGCCCCATAGACAGGGTGGGGGGTGGCTACACCTTC.

This sequence joins TRBV18 and TRBJ2-7; 9 nucleotides match TRBD1. The V gene end was trimmed by 0 bases and the J gene end by 7 bases; junction bases not matched to a gene: 7. The CDR3 has 15 amino acids. Per germline, CDR1 KGHSH and CDR2 LQKENI. In DNA, the CDR3 is TGTGCCAGCTCACCACCGCCCGGGACAGGGAGGGAGCAGTACTTC. As protein: CASSPPPGTGREQYF.

V usage is TRBV4-3 and J usage is TRBJ1-4; the D is unclear. V lost 3 bases and J 3 bases, leaving 8 bases between the germline ends. The CDR3 covers 14 residues. The V gene's germline CDR1 is LGHNA and CDR2 YSLEER. CDR3 sequence: CASSQHSANEKLFF. The CDR3 DNA sequence: TGCGCCAGCAGCCAGCATAGCGCTAATGAAAAACTGTTTTTT.

The chain joins TRBV5-1 to TRBJ1-6; D remains ambiguous. CDR1 is SGHRS, CDR2 YFSETQ, per germline. The CDR3 is made up of 15 amino acids. Trimming cost V 1 base and J 4 bases, with 9 bases left between them. The CDR3 spells CASSLRGEYNSPLHF. DNA of the CDR3: TGCGCCAGCAGCTTGCGGGGAGAGTATAATTCACCCCTCCACTTT.

The rearrangement uses TRBV28 and TRBJ1-6; maybe TRBD1 (5 bases). The CDR3 is 16 residues long. V gave up 1 base and J gave up 5 bases, with 12 bases separating them. Germline-derived CDR1 and CDR2 are MDHEN and SYDVKM. CDR3 sequence: CASSLYLGLNNSPLHF. For the CDR3, the DNA is TGTGCCAGCAGTTTATACTTGGGGCTGAATAATTCACCCCTCCACTTT.

The rearrangement links TRBV7-2 to TRBJ1-1, with 8 bases fitting TRBD1. The CDR3 length is 14 residues. CDR1 is SGHTA and CDR2 is FQGNSA in the germline V gene. J gave up 11 bases and V 3 bases, and 11 bases lay outside the gene matches. The CDR3 nucleotides read TGTGCCAGCAGCTTCCGGGACAGGACGAAGTGGGCTTTCTTT. Amino acid sequence: CASSFRDRTKWAFF.

This clone showed up just a few times. This chain joins TRBV28 and TRBJ2-7, with a possible D match to TRBD1 (6 bases). Germline CDR1 MDHEN, CDR2 SYDVKM. Deletions cut 7 bases from V and 5 bases from J, with 12 bases between. This CDR3 has 12 amino acids. The CDR3 here is CASTAYRDEQYF. CDR3 DNA sequence: TGTGCCAGCACCGCATACAGGGACGAGCAGTACTTC.

V and J are TRBV5-4 and TRBJ1-1; TRBD1 matches 7 bases. V trimming: 4 bases; J trimming: 0 bases; junction bases outside the gene matches: 6. CDR3 length equals 15 residues. The germline V gene encodes CDR1 SGHNT and CDR2 YYREEE (reference sequence). CDR3: CASSPRTGLNTEAFF. In DNA form, the CDR3 reads TGTGCCAGCAGCCCGAGGACAGGCCTGAACACTGAAGCTTTCTTT.